This T cell receptor beta chain originates from a study of blood T cell repertoires in COVID-19. Study context: From T cells, B-cell-depleted T cells, or PBMCs came the material, which was cDNA or gDNA.

The germline CDR1 and CDR2 sequences are MNHNS and SASEGT. Deletions cut 3 bases from V and 5 bases from J, with 10 bases between. The length of the CDR3 is 14 residues. Only a few counts were recorded for this clone. In the authors' methods: Amplification of reference gene primers was used by the study to estimate nucleated cell counts. Sequencing was performed with immunoSEQ multiplex PCR; in TCRdb, only in-frame clones are kept and a portion is missing. That table is the source of V, J and clone size, and D and trimming were worked out from the DNA. The sample yields roughly 90,000 clones, roughly 78% seen once.

The clonotype was recovered from a woman between 70 and 85 years old with acute or convalescent COVID-19. Material for sequencing was peripheral blood. V and J are TRBV6-1 and TRBJ1-4; TRBD1 is a possible D gene (6 bases). The CDR3 here is CASSEGHPNEKLFF. The CDR3 bases are TGTGCCAGCAGTGAGGGACACCCCAATGAAAAACTGTTTTTT.